Below, 12 T cell receptor beta chains from the same sample are listed, as sequenced in a study of T-cell memory formation after mild COVID-19. MiXCR, run by TCRdb on the 5' RACE reads, gives a single entry per CDR3 protein. Of 350,000 to 450,000 distinct CDR3 sequences in the sample, 15% to 20% were seen once. Sequencing was carried out using PBMCs or a T cell subset sorted from them (not recorded which). These receptors originate from an adult woman who had mild COVID-19 (a few samples of this study predate the infection). Cell type and time point are not known.

This chain connects TRBV24-1 to TRBJ2-1, with 7 bases lining up with TRBD2. The CDR3 covers 16 residues. With 1 base clipped from V and 4 bases from J, the junction kept 6 bases outside the gene matches. The germline gives CDR1 KGHDR, CDR2 SFDVKD. CDR3 coding DNA: TGTGCCACCAGTGATTTTTGGGGGGGGACTTACAATGAGCAGTTCTTC. Amino acid sequence: CATSDFWGGTYNEQFF.

The V gene is TRBV5-1, the J gene TRBJ1-2; 8 bases map to TRBD1. The V gene end was trimmed by 5 bases and the J gene end by 1 base; junction bases not matched to a gene: 10. There are 16 residues in the CDR3. Germline CDR1 is SGHRS and CDR2 is YFSETQ. CDR3 DNA: TGCGCCAGCAGACCGGTGACAGGGGCGTATAACTATGGCTACACCTTC. As protein: CASRPVTGAYNYGYTF.

The table lists this clonotype with a few counts. The chain uses TRBV9 and TRBJ2-1, with D tentatively TRBD2 (6 bases). Germline loops: CDR1 SGDLS, CDR2 YYNGEE. This CDR3 region has 15 residues. With 0 bases removed from V and 8 bases from J, the gap between germline ends came to 15 bases. The CDR3 DNA reads as TGTGCCAGCAGCGTAGGGGGGACTTGGCTGGATGAGCAGTTCTTC. Amino acid sequence: CASSVGGTWLDEQFF. The variable domain in full, completed from reference TRBV9 and TRBJ2-1, reads DSGVTQTPKHLITATGQRVTLRCSPRSGDLSVYWYQQSLDQGLQFLIQYYNGEERAKGNILERFSAQQFPDLHSELNLSSLELGDSALYFCASSVGGTWLDEQFFGPGTRLTVL.

This clonotype was seen a few times. The chain uses TRBV19 and TRBJ1-3; D is unresolved. This CDR3 has 17 amino acids. V lost 2 bases and J lost 0, with 14 bases in between. CDR1 is LNHDA and CDR2 is SQIVND in the germline V gene (reference sequence). For the CDR3, the DNA is TGTGCCAGTAGTATATTTAGGAGCTCGAGCTCTGGAAACACCATATATTTT. This codes for CASSIFRSSSSGNTIYF.

The chain joins TRBV6-1 to TRBJ1-3; 8 nucleotides line up with TRBD1. Germline V CDR1 and CDR2: MNHNS, SASEGT. The junction had 8 bases not matched to a gene; V was cut back by 3 bases and J by 4 bases. CDR3 length: 16 amino acids. The CDR3 loop is CASSDSRQGKGNTIYF. The CDR3 DNA is TGTGCCAGCAGTGACTCTAGACAGGGGAAAGGAAACACCATATATTTT.

The chain uses TRBV12-3 or TRBV12-4 and TRBJ2-5; maybe TRBD2 (6 bases). The CDR3 contains 15 residues. Trimming pared 3 bases from V and 0 bases from J, leaving 11 bases between. The CDR3 sequence: CASSLGGYYQETQYF. DNA for the CDR3: TGTGCCAGCAGTTTGGGGGGTTACTACCAAGAGACCCAGTACTTC.

This clonotype was found a few times. This chain links TRBV7-6 with TRBJ1-2, with D unclear. This CDR3 is built from 17 residues. Germline V gene lookup returns CDR1 SGHVS and CDR2 FNYEAQ. V was shortened by 5 bases and J by 2 bases, with 21 bases between the two germline ends. This CDR3 reads CASSPLLGSVGNYGYTF. For the CDR3, the DNA is TGTGCCAGCAGCCCTCTGCTGGGGTCGGTAGGAAACTATGGCTACACCTTC.

Only a few counts were recorded for this clonotype. CDR3 in amino acids: CASSVTSGLYNEQFF. DNA of the CDR3: TGTGCCAGCAGTGTGACTAGCGGTCTTTACAATGAGCAGTTCTTC. The J gene is TRBJ2-1, the V gene TRBV12-3 or TRBV12-4; the match to TRBD2 covers 9 bases. This CDR3 comprises 15 residues. Trimming cost V 5 bases and J 4 bases; bases outside gene matches: 6.

The chain links TRBV6-1 to TRBJ1-1, with 9 bases aligning to TRBD1. The J segment lost 5 bases and the V segment lost 3 bases, leaving 7 bases of the junction unmatched. The germline V gene has CDR1 MNHNS and CDR2 SASEGT. CDR3 length: 15 amino acids. Here the CDR3 DNA reads TGTGCCAGCAGTGATCCGGGACAGGGAGTAACTGAAGCTTTCTTT. The encoded protein is CASSDPGQGVTEAFF.

This clonotype came up a few times. The J gene is TRBJ2-2, the V gene TRBV9, with a weak D call TRBD2 (6 bases). CDR1 and CDR2 from the germline V gene are SGDLS and YYNGEE. This CDR3 contains 16 residues. Trimming removed 3 bases at V and 5 bases at J, with 17 bases between. This CDR3 reads CASSALGRAGTGELFF. The CDR3, as DNA: TGTGCCAGCAGCGCCCTCGGTCGGGCGGGAACCGGGGAGCTGTTTTTT.

This clonotype was found a few times. The chain couples TRBV18 to TRBJ1-4; 7 bases match TRBD1. Trimming cost V 6 bases and J 4 bases; bases outside gene matches: 11. The CDR3 extends over 16 amino acids. CDR1 is KGHSH, CDR2 LQKENI, per germline. In DNA, the CDR3 is TGTGCCAGCTCTCAGACAAGACAGGGCCATAATGAAAAACTGTTTTTT. Protein: CASSQTRQGHNEKLFF.

This clonotype was seen a handful of times. The gene calls are TRBV7-8 and TRBJ2-7; D may be TRBD2 (6 bases). Trimming stripped 1 base from V and 8 bases from J, with 12 bases between. CDR3 length equals 13 residues. Per germline, CDR1 SGHVS and CDR2 FQNEAQ. The CDR3 bases are TGTGCCAGCAGCTTAGGACAACGGGGGAAGCAGTACTTC. Amino acid sequence: CASSLGQRGKQYF.